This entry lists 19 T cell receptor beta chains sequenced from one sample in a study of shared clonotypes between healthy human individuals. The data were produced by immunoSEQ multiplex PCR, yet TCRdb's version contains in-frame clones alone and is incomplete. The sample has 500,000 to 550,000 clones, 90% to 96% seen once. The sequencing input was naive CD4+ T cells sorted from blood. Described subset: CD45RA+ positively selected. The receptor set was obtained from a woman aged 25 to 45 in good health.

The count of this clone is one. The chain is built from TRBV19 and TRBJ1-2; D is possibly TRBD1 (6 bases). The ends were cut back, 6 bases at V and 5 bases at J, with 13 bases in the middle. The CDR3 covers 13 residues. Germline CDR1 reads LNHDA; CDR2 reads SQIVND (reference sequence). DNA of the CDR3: TGTGCCAGTAGGAGTCAGGGGACGTATGGCTACACCTTC. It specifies CASRSQGTYGYTF.

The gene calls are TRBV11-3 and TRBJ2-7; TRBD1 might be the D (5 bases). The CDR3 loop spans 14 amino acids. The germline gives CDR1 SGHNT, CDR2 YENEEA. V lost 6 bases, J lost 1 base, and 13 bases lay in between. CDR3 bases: TGTGCCAGCAGTGAGACAGCCCTATCCTACGAGCAGTACTTC. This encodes CASSETALSYEQYF.

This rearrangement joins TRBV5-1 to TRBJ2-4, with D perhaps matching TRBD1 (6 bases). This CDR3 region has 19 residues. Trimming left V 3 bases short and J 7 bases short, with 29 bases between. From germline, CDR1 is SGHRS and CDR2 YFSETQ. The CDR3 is CASSSQKTTGQLKANIQYF. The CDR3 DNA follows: TGCGCCAGCAGCTCCCAAAAAACCACGGGACAACTTAAAGCGAACATTCAGTACTTC.

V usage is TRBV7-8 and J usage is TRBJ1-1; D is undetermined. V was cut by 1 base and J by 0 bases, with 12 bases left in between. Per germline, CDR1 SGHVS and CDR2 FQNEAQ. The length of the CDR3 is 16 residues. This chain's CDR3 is CASSLVNPTLNTEAFF. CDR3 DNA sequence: TGTGCCAGCAGCTTAGTAAATCCGACTTTGAACACTGAAGCTTTCTTT.

Here the CDR3 DNA reads TGTGCCAGCAGCCAGAAGGCGGGGGGGCGGGAGCAGTACTTC. Its translation: CASSQKAGGREQYF. The chain is built from TRBV27 and TRBJ2-7; 9 nucleotides match TRBD2. This CDR3 comprises 14 residues. Looked up from germline, CDR1 is MNHEY and CDR2 is SMNVEV (reference sequence). V lost 6 bases and J lost 7; bases outside the gene matches: 10.

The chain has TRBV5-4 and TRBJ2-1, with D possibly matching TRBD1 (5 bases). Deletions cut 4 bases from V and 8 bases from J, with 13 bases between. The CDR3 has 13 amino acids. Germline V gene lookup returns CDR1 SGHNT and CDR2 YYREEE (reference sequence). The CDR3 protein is CASSPDWGDEQFF. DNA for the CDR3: TGTGCCAGCAGCCCCGACTGGGGCGATGAGCAGTTCTTC.

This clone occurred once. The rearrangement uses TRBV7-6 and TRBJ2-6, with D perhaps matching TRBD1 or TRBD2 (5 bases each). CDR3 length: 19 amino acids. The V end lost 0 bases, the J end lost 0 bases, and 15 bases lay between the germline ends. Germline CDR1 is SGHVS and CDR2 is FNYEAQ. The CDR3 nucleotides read TGTGCCAGCAGCTTAGCTTTCGGGGCGAAGAGCTCTGGGGCCAACGTCCTGACTTTC. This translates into CASSLAFGAKSSGANVLTF.

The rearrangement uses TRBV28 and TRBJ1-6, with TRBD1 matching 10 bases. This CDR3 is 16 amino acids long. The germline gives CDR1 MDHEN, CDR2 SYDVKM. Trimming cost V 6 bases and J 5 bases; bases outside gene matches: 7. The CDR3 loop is CASSLLGTGDNSPLHF. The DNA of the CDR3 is TGTGCCAGCAGCCTTTTAGGGACAGGGGATAATTCACCCCTCCACTTT.

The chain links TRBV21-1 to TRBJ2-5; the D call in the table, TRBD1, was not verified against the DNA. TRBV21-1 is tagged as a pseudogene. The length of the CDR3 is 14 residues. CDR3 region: CASSKDWGPATQYF. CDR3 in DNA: TGTGCCAGCAGCAAAGATTGGGGCCCAGCGACCCAGTACTTC.

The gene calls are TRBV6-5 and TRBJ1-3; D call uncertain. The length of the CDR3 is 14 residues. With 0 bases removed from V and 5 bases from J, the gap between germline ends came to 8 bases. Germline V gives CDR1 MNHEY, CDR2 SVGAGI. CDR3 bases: TGTGCCAGCAGTTACTCGAGAGACCGAAACACCATATATTTT. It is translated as CASSYSRDRNTIYF.

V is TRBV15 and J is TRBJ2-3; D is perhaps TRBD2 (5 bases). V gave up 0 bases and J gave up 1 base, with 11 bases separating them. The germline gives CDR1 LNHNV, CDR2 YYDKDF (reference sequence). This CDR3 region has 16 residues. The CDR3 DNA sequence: TGTGCCACCAGCAGAGATCTCGGGGTCGGCACAGATACGCAGTATTTT. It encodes CATSRDLGVGTDTQYF.

The CDR3 DNA reads TGTGCCAGCTCACGGGACGTAGATGAAAAACTGTTTTTT. The encoded protein is CASSRDVDEKLFF. The chain couples TRBV18 to TRBJ1-4; D may be TRBD1 (5 bases). Trimming shortened V by 4 bases and J by 6 bases, and 9 bases separated the two germline ends. The CDR3 is 13 residues long. CDR1 is KGHSH, CDR2 LQKENI, per germline. Combining the CDR3 with reference TRBV18 and TRBJ1-4 gives the whole variable domain NAGVMQNPRHLVRRRGQEARLRCSPMKGHSHVYWYRQLPEEGLKFMVYLQKENIIDESGMPKERFSAEFPKEGPSILRIQQVVRGDSAAYFCASSRDVDEKLFFGSGTQLSVL.

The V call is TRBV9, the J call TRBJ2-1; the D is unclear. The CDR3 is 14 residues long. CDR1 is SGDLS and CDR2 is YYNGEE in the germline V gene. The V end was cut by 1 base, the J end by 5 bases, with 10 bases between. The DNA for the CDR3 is TGTGCCAGCAGCGTACTACCTGCTAACAATGAGCAGTTCTTC. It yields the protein CASSVLPANNEQFF.

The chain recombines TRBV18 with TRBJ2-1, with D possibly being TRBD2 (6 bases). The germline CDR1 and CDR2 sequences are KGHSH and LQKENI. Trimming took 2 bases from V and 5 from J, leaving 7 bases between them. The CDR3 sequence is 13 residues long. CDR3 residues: CASSPRLDNEQFF. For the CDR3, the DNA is TGTGCCAGCTCACCAAGACTAGACAATGAGCAGTTCTTC.

In nucleotides, the CDR3 is TGTGCCAGCAGTTTGGCGGGTGTAAGCTCCTACGAGCAGTACTTC. Its translation is CASSLAGVSSYEQYF. This rearrangement joins TRBV28 to TRBJ2-7; D might be TRBD2 (5 bases). CDR1 and CDR2 (germline): MDHEN, SYDVKM. V was cut by 3 bases and J by 0 bases, with 12 bases left in between. The CDR3 is 15 amino acids.

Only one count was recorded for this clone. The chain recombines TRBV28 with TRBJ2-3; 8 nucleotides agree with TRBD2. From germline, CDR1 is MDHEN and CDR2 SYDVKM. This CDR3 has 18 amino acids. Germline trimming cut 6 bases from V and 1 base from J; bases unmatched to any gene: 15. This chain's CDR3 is CASSPPRFSGTRTDTQYF. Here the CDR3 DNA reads TGTGCCAGCAGCCCCCCGAGATTTAGCGGGACACGCACAGATACGCAGTATTTT. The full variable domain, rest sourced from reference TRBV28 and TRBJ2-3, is DVKVTQSSRYLVKRTGEKVFLECVQDMDHENMFWYRQDPGLGLRLIYFSYDVKMKEKGDIPEGYSVSREKKERFSLILESASTNQTSMYLCASSPPRFSGTRTDTQYFGPGTRLTVL.

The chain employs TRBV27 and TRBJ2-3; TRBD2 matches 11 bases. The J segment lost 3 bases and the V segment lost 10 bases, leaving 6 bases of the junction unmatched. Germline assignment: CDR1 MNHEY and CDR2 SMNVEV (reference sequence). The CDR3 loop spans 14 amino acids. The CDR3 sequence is CATALAGATDTQYF. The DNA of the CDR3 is TGTGCCACCGCACTAGCGGGAGCAACAGATACGCAGTATTTT.

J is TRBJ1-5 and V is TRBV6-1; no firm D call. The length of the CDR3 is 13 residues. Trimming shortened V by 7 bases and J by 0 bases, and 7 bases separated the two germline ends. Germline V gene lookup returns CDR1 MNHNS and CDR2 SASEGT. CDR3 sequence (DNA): TGTGCCAGCAAGCTGGATAGCAATCAGCCCCAGCATTTT. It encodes CASKLDSNQPQHF.

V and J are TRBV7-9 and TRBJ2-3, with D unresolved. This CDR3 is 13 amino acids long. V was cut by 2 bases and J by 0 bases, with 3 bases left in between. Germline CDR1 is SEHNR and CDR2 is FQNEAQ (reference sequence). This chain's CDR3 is CASSLSSTDTQYF. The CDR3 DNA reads TGTGCCAGCAGCTTATCGAGCACAGATACGCAGTATTTT.